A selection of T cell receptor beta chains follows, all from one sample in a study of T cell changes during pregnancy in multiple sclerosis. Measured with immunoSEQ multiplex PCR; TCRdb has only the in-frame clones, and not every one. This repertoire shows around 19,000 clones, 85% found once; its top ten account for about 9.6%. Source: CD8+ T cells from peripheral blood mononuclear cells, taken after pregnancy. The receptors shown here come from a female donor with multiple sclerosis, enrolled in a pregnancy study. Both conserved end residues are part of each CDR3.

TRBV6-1 CASSEHDGSGPYGYTF
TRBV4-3 CASSQAGTGGPDTQYF
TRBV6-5 CASSRMADEQYF
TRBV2 CASSVRGTYNEQFF
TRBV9 CASSSPPGEQYF
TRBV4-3 CASSQDAGTGGAGYTF
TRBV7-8 CASTYLTRGTDTQYF
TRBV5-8 CASSPRAGAHSGANVLTF
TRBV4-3 CASSQDLYYEQYF
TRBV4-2 CASSQLRGSEGGVSGELFF
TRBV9 CASSIAGDTDTQYF
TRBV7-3 CASIRRGEAFF
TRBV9 CASSLADSYEQYF
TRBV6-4 CASSDSAGGPDTQYF
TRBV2 CASGKTGGTGELFF
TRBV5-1 CASSLEGGTEAFF
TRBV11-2 CASSSLTSGGGNEQFF
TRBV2 CASGQQETQYF
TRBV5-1 CASSRTGTATNEKLFF
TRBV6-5 CASSYELAGNDEQYF
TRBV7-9 CASSSRLAGVTQYF
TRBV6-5 CASSYSMSGEGYGYTF
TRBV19 CASSLKQNEQFF
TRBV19 CASSFVHRETQYF
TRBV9 CASSPPGQGGGYTF
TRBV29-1 CSVSSSGLYEQYF
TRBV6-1 CASSDPGQGNYEQYF
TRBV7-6 CASSFVGGGYEQYF
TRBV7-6 CASSVVKRGHYNEQFF
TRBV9 CASSLPDTSTDTQYF
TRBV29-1 CSAWTGGSYEQYF
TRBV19 CASSGGGDNEQFF
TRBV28 CASGGQDNEKLFF
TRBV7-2 CASSLAEVPNTGELFF
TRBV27 CASSLQGAGTYGYTF
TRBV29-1 CSVPSTTTYEQYF
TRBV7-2 CASSLSIQRYYNEQFF
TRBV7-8 CASSTRTGGTDTQYF
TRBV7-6 CASSFGQGGELFF
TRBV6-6 CASLGGSYNEQFF
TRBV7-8 CASSPLETLEAFF
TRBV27 CASSFLGAPGNEQFF
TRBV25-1 CASSDPEGTRNTIYF
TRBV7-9 CASSPRQGYSGANVLTF
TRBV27 CASSLAGGYNEQFF
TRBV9 CASSGGESYNEQFF
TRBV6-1 CASNIDTGGSGELFF
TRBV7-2 CASTGIGYNEQFF
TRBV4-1 CASSQAGERTEAFF
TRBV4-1 CASSMGLPGAGANVLTF
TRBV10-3 CAISEGRNGNQPQHF
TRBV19 CASSPPGGNYGYTF
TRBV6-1 CASSERPGVGGQPQHF
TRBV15 CATSSSSSYEQYF
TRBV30 CACGQSSANYGYTF
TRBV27 CASSNSLANPYEQYF
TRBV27 CASSLYLGAAEAFF